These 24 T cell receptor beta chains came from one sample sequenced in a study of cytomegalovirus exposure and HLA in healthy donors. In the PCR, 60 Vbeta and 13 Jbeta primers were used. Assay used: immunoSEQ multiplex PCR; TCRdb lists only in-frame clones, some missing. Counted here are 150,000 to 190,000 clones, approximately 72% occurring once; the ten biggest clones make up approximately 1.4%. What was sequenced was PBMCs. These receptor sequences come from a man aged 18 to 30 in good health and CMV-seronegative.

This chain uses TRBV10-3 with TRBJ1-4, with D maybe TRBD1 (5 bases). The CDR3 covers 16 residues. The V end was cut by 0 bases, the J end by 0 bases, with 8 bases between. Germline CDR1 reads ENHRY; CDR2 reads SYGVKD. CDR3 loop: CAISESGVPTNEKLFF. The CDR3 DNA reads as TGTGCCATCAGTGAGTCAGGGGTGCCAACTAATGAAAAACTGTTTTTT.

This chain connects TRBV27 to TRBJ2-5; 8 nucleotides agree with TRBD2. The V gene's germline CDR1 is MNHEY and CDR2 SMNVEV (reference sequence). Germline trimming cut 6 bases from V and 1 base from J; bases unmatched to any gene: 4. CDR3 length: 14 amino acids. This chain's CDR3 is CASSPRGGQETQYF. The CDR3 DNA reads TGTGCCAGCAGCCCCCGGGGGGGCCAAGAGACCCAGTACTTC.

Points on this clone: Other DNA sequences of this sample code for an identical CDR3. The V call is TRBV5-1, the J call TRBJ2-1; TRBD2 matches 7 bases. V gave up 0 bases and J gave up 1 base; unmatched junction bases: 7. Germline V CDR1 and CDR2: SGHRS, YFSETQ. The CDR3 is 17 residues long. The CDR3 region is CASSLAASGLSYNEQFF. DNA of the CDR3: TGCGCCAGCAGCTTGGCGGCTAGCGGTCTTTCCTACAATGAGCAGTTCTTC.

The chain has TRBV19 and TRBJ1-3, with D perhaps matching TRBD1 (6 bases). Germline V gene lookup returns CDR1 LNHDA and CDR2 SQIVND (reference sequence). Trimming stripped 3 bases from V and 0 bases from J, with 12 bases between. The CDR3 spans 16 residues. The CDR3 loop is CASSIGQHYSGNTIYF. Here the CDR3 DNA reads TGTGCCAGTAGTATCGGACAGCACTACTCTGGAAACACCATATATTTT.

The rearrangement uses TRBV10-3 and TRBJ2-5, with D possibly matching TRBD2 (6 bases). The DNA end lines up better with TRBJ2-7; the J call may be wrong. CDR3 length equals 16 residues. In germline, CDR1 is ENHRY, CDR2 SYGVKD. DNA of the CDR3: TGTGCCATCAGTCGGACGAGGGCGGGACCCCCCTACGAGCAGTACTTC. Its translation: CAISRTRAGPPYEQYF.

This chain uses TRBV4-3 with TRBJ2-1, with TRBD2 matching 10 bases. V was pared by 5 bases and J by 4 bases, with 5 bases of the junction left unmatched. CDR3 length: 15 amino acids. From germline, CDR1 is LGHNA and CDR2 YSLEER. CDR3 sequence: CASSSRTSGYNEQFF. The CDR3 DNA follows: TGCGCCAGCAGCTCTCGGACTAGCGGATACAATGAGCAGTTCTTC.

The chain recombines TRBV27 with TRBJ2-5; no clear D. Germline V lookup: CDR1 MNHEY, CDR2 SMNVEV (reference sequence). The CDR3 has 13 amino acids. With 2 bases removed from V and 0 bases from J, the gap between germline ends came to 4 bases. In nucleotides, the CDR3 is TGTGCCAGCAGTTTAAGCTACCAAGAGACCCAGTACTTC. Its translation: CASSLSYQETQYF.

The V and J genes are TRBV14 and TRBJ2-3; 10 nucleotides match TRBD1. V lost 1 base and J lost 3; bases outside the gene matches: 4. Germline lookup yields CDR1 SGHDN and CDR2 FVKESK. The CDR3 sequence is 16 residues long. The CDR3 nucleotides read TGTGCCAGCAGCCAAGGGAAGGACAGGGGGACAGATACGCAGTATTTT. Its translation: CASSQGKDRGTDTQYF.

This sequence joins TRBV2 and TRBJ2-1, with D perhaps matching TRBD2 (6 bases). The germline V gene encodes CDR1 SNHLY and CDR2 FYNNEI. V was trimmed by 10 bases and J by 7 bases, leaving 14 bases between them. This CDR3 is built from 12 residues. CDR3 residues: CATSGDGNEQFF. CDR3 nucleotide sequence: TGTGCCACCTCGGGGGATGGGAATGAGCAGTTCTTC. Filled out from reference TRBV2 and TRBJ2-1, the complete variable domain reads EPEVTQTPSHQVTQMGQEVILRCVPISNHLYFYWYRQILGQKVEFLVSFYNNEISEKSEIFDDQFSVERPDGSNFTLKIRSTKLEDSAMYFCATSGDGNEQFFGPGTRLTVL.

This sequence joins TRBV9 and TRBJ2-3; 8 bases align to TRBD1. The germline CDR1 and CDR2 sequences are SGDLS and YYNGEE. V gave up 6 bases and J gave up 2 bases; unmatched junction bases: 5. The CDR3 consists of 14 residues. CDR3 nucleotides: TGTGCCAGCAACCCGACAGGGGACACAGATACGCAGTATTTT. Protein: CASNPTGDTDTQYF.

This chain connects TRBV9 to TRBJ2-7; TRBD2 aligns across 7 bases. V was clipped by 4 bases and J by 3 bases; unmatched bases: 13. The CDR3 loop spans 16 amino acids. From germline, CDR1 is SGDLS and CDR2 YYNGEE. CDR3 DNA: TGTGCCAGCAGCCCCGGGCCCCCGGGAGGCTTCTACGAGCAGTACTTC. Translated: CASSPGPPGGFYEQYF.

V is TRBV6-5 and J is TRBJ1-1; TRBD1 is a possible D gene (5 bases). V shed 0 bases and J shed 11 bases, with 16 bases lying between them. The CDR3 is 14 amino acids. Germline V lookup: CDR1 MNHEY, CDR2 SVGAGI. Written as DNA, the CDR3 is TGTGCCAGCAGTTACTCGATTGTGGGGCTTGCGGCTTTCTTT. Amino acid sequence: CASSYSIVGLAAFF.

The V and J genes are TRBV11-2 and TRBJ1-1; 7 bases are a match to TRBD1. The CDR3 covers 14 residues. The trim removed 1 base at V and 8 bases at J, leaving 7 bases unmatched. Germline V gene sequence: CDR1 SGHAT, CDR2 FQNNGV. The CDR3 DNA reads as TGTGCCAGCAGCTTAGGCCGAGGGGGCAAGGAAGCTTTCTTT. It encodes CASSLGRGGKEAFF.

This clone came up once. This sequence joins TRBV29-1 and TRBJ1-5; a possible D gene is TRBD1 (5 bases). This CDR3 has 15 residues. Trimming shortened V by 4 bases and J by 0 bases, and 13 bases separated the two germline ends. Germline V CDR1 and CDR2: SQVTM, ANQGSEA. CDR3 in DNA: TGCAGCGTTGGACAGCCCAGCTATAGCAATCAGCCCCAGCATTTT. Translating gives CSVGQPSYSNQPQHF.

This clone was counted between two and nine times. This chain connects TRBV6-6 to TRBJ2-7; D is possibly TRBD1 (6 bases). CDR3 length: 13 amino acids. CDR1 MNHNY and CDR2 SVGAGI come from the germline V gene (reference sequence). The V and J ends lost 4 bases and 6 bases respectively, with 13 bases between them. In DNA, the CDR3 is TGTGCCAGCAGTTCCTTTCTCAGGGGCGAGCAGTACTTC. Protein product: CASSSFLRGEQYF.

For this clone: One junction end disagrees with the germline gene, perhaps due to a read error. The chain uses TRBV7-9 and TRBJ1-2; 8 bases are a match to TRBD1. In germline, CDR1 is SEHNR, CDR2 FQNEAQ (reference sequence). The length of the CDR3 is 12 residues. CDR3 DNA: TGTTCCAGCAGCTACGGGACAGGCGGCTACACCTTC. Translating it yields CSSSYGTGGYTF.

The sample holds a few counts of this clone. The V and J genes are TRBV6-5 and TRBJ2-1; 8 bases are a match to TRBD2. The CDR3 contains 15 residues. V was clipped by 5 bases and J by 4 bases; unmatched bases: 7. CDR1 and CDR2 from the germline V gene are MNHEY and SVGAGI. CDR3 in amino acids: CASSHTSGAYNEQFF. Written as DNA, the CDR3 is TGTGCCAGCAGTCACACTAGCGGCGCTTACAATGAGCAGTTCTTC.

CDR3 protein: CASSRSRTSGRGETQYF. The CDR3 DNA reads TGTGCCAGCAGCCGTTCGAGGACTAGCGGGAGAGGAGAGACCCAGTACTTC. The chain has TRBV14 and TRBJ2-5, with 13 bases that match TRBD2. Germline CDR1 reads SGHDN; CDR2 reads FVKESK. With 4 bases clipped from V and 4 bases from J, the junction kept 9 bases outside the gene matches. The CDR3 spans 17 residues.

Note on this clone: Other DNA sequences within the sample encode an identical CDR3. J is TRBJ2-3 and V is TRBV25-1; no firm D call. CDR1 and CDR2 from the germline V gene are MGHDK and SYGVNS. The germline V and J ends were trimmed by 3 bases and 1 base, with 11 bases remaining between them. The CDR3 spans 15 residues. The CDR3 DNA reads TGTGCCAGCAGTGATCCCAACCGGGGCACAGATACGCAGTATTTT. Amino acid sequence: CASSDPNRGTDTQYF.

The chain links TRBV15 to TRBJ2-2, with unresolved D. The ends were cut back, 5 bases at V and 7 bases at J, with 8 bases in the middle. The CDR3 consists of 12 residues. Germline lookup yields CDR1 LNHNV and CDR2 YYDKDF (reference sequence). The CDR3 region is CATSLGLGELFF. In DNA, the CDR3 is TGTGCCACCAGCCTGGGCCTCGGGGAGCTGTTTTTT.

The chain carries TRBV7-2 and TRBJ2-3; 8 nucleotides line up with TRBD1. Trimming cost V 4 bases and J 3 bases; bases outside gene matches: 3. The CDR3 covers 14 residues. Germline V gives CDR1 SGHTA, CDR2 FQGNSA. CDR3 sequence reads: CASSSGQGTDTQYF. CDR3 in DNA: TGTGCCAGCAGCTCAGGACAGGGTACAGATACGCAGTATTTT.

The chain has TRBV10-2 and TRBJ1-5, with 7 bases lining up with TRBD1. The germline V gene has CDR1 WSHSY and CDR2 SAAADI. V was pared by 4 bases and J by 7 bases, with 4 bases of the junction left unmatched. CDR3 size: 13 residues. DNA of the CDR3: TGCGCCAGCAGTGGGGCAGGGGGACAGCCCCAGCATTTT. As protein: CASSGAGGQPQHF.

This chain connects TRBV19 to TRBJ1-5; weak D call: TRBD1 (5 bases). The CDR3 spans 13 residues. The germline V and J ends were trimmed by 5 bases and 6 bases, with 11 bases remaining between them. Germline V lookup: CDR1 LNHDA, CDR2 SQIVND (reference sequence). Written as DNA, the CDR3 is TGTGCCAGTAGTCCAGGGTTGGGTCAGCCCCAGCATTTT. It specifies CASSPGLGQPQHF.

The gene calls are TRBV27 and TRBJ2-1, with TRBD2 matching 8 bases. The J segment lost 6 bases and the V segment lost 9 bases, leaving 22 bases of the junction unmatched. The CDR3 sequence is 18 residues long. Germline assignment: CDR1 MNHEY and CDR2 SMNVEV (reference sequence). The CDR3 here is CASTSPRGGSGSLNEQFF. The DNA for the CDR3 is TGTGCCAGTACAAGCCCGAGAGGGGGGAGCGGGAGCCTCAATGAGCAGTTCTTC.